Following are 22 T cell receptor beta chains from one sample sequenced in a study of shared clonotypes between healthy human individuals. TCRdb keeps only in-frame clones here, not all; method: immunoSEQ multiplex PCR. This repertoire shows approximately 640,000 clones, roughly 78% found once; its top ten account for approximately 1.8%. Sequencing used memory CD4+ T cells sorted from blood. Subset in this sample: CD45RA-negative fraction. All receptors derive from a woman in her 30s in good health.

The chain combines TRBV28 with TRBJ2-6; D ambiguous. Trimming removed 5 bases at V and 4 bases at J, with 15 bases between. Germline V gives CDR1 MDHEN, CDR2 SYDVKM. The CDR3 consists of 16 residues. In DNA form, the CDR3 reads TGTGCCAGCAGTGGGCGCGTCGGCGTAGGGGCCAACGTCCTGACTTTC. Translated, it gives CASSGRVGVGANVLTF. The complete variable domain, with remaining parts taken from reference TRBV28 and TRBJ2-6, reads DVKVTQSSRYLVKRTGEKVFLECVQDMDHENMFWYRQDPGLGLRLIYFSYDVKMKEKGDIPEGYSVSREKKERFSLILESASTNQTSMYLCASSGRVGVGANVLTFGAGSRLTVL.

The chain employs TRBV2 and TRBJ2-5; possibly TRBD1 for D (6 bases). The CDR3 sequence is 14 residues long. In germline, CDR1 is SNHLY, CDR2 FYNNEI. V was shortened by 7 bases and J by 5 bases, with 17 bases between the two germline ends. The CDR3 sequence: CASTRDSTGETQYF. DNA of the CDR3: TGTGCCAGCACCCGTGATTCAACAGGGGAGACCCAGTACTTC.

This chain links TRBV10-3 with TRBJ2-7, with D possibly being TRBD1 (6 bases). In germline, CDR1 is ENHRY, CDR2 SYGVKD. With 9 bases removed from V and 0 bases from J, the gap between germline ends came to 12 bases. CDR3 length: 13 amino acids. The DNA of the CDR3 is TGTGCCATTAGGACAGTAAACTCCTACGAGCAGTACTTC. Translated: CAIRTVNSYEQYF.

In its sample, this clone was seen once. The chain combines TRBV12-5 with TRBJ1-2, with TRBD1 identical over 9 bases. Unmatched junction bases numbered 17, after V lost 2 bases and J lost 10 bases. From germline, CDR1 is LGHNT and CDR2 FRNRAP. This CDR3 has 17 residues. As DNA, the CDR3 is TGTGCTAGTGGTTTGAGGCTGGGACAGGGAATTTTATCGGACTACACCTTC. This gives the protein CASGLRLGQGILSDYTF.

The chain is built from TRBV5-1 and TRBJ2-5; 11 positions agree with TRBD2. The CDR3 has 16 amino acids. V shed 0 bases and J 6 bases; nucleotides not matched to a gene: 7. Germline CDR1 reads SGHRS; CDR2 reads YFSETQ. DNA for the CDR3: TGCGCCAGCAGCTTGGAGGCCGTAGCGGGAGGGAAGACCCAGTACTTC. It translates to CASSLEAVAGGKTQYF.

As regards this clone: This specimen includes other DNA sequences encoding the same CDR3. The chain carries TRBV7-9 and TRBJ2-1; D is unresolved. The CDR3 length is 11 residues. Trimming stripped 5 bases from V and 5 bases from J, with 4 bases between. CDR1 and CDR2 from the germline V gene are SEHNR and FQNEAQ (reference sequence). CDR3 sequence reads: CASSLNNEQFF. The CDR3 bases are TGTGCCAGCAGCCTTAACAATGAGCAGTTCTTC.

The chain is built from TRBV21-1 and TRBJ2-7; TRBD1 is the table's D call and was not checked against the DNA. TRBV21-1 is deemed a pseudogene. This CDR3 contains 14 residues. The CDR3 loop is CASSKNNQGSEQYF. DNA of the CDR3: TGTGCCAGCAGCAAGAACAACCAGGGGAGCGAGCAGTACTTC.

This chain connects TRBV30 to TRBJ2-1; 7 bases match TRBD1. The CDR3 consists of 15 residues. Germline V gives CDR1 GTSNPN, CDR2 SVGIG (reference sequence). Unmatched junction bases numbered 6, after V lost 4 bases and J lost 0 bases. The CDR3 region is CAWNRGRGSYNEQFF. The CDR3 DNA reads as TGTGCCTGGAACAGGGGCCGGGGCTCCTACAATGAGCAGTTCTTC.

The DNA for the CDR3 is TGTGCCAGCAGTTATAAAAACAGGGGAGGCACTGAAGCTTTCTTT. Encoded protein: CASSYKNRGGTEAFF. The chain recombines TRBV6-5 with TRBJ1-1, with 7 nucleotides matching TRBD1. The germline gives CDR1 MNHEY, CDR2 SVGAGI. The junction had 8 bases not matched to a gene; V was cut back by 3 bases and J by 4 bases. The CDR3 consists of 15 residues.

This rearrangement joins TRBV18 to TRBJ2-7; TRBD2 agrees at 13 bases. The trim removed 3 bases at V and 5 bases at J, leaving 16 bases unmatched. From germline, CDR1 is KGHSH and CDR2 LQKENI. The CDR3 spans 19 residues. DNA for the CDR3: TGTGCCAGCTCACCGCGGAGTCAACTAGCGGGAGGGCCTGTCGACGAGCAGTACTTC. Protein sequence: CASSPRSQLAGGPVDEQYF.

The chain uses TRBV6-5 and TRBJ2-6; no clear D gene. The V and J ends lost 4 bases and 2 bases respectively, with 12 bases between them. The CDR3 totals 16 residues. The germline CDR1 and CDR2 sequences are MNHEY and SVGAGI. CDR3 residues: CASSLARSPGANVLTF. The CDR3 coding sequence is TGTGCCAGCAGTTTGGCTAGATCCCCTGGGGCCAACGTCCTGACTTTC.

The rearrangement uses TRBV25-1 and TRBJ2-1; possible D gene TRBD2, 6 bases. The CDR3 consists of 15 residues. Germline CDR1 is MGHDK and CDR2 is SYGVNS. Trimming cost V 1 base and J 0 bases, with 7 bases left between them. The CDR3 reads CASSESGGSYNEQFF. As DNA, the CDR3 is TGTGCCAGCAGTGAATCCGGGGGCTCCTACAATGAGCAGTTCTTC. The whole variable domain, remainder taken from reference TRBV25-1 and TRBJ2-1, is EADIYQTPRYLVIGTGKKITLECSQTMGHDKMYWYQQDPGMELHLIHYSYGVNSTEKGDLSSESTVSRIRTEHFPLTLESARPSHTSQYLCASSESGGSYNEQFFGPGTRLTVL.

The chain is built from TRBV15 and TRBJ2-1; TRBD2 might be the D (6 bases). This CDR3 region has 15 residues. CDR1 and CDR2 from the germline V gene are LNHNV and YYDKDF (reference sequence). Trimming left V 5 bases short and J 8 bases short, with 19 bases between. The CDR3 DNA follows: TGTGCCACCAGCGATTGGGCGGGAAACGGTGATGAGCAGTTCTTC. Translated: CATSDWAGNGDEQFF.

CDR3: CASSQGAEASEQYF. In nucleotides, the CDR3 is TGCGCCAGCAGCCAGGGGGCAGAGGCGTCGGAGCAGTACTTC. The J gene is TRBJ2-5, the V gene TRBV5-1; TRBD1 matches 8 bases. The J segment lost 11 bases and the V segment lost 4 bases, leaving 13 bases of the junction unmatched. The CDR3 is 14 residues long. The V gene's germline CDR1 is SGHRS and CDR2 YFSETQ.

This chain connects TRBV5-1 to TRBJ2-5; the match to TRBD2 covers 9 bases. The germline V gene encodes CDR1 SGHRS and CDR2 YFSETQ. CDR3 size: 13 residues. With V trimmed by 6 bases and J by 7 bases, 7 bases remained unmatched. The CDR3 bases are TGCGCCAGCACCCGGACTAGCGAGGGGACCCAGTACTTC. Translation gives CASTRTSEGTQYF.

The chain employs TRBV4-1 and TRBJ1-5; no definite D call. V was pared by 1 base and J by 4 bases, with 8 bases between. The CDR3 has 14 amino acids. Germline V gene lookup returns CDR1 MGHRA and CDR2 YSYEKL. The CDR3 bases are TGCGCCAGCAGCCAAGTTTTGGGGAATCAGCCCCAGCATTTT. It translates to CASSQVLGNQPQHF.

This chain links TRBV18 with TRBJ2-6; 9 nucleotides agree with TRBD1. This CDR3 is built from 15 residues. CDR1 is KGHSH and CDR2 is LQKENI in the germline V gene. After removal of 7 bases from V and 2 bases from J, the junction contained 3 bases not matched to a gene. For the CDR3, the DNA is TGTGCCAGCTGCCACAGGGGGCCTGGGGCCAACGTCCTGACTTTC. As protein: CASCHRGPGANVLTF. Together with reference TRBV18 and TRBJ2-6, the CDR3 gives the full variable domain: NAGVMQNPRHLVRRRGQEARLRCSPMKGHSHVYWYRQLPEEGLKFMVYLQKENIIDESGMPKERFSAEFPKEGPSILRIQQVVRGDSAAYFCASCHRGPGANVLTFGAGSRLTVL.

The chain couples TRBV9 to TRBJ1-2; D call uncertain. From germline, CDR1 is SGDLS and CDR2 YYNGEE. V shed 2 bases and J shed 4 bases, with 18 bases lying between them. This CDR3 region has 16 residues. The CDR3 here is CASSVKEQEIFYGYTF. For the CDR3, the DNA is TGTGCCAGCAGCGTTAAGGAGCAGGAAATATTCTATGGCTACACCTTC. The full variable domain, rest sourced from reference TRBV9 and TRBJ1-2, is DSGVTQTPKHLITATGQRVTLRCSPRSGDLSVYWYQQSLDQGLQFLIQYYNGEERAKGNILERFSAQQFPDLHSELNLSSLELGDSALYFCASSVKEQEIFYGYTFGSGTRLTVV.

DNA of the CDR3: TGCAGCGTTGGGTACGTGTTCTCTGGGGCCAACGTCCTGACTTTC. Protein product: CSVGYVFSGANVLTF. This rearrangement joins TRBV29-1 to TRBJ2-6; unclear D gene. This CDR3 has 15 amino acids. Germline assignment: CDR1 SQVTM and CDR2 ANQGSEA. V lost 4 bases, J lost 0 bases, and 10 bases lay in between.

A single count supports this clone. This chain uses TRBV6-6 with TRBJ1-2, with D possibly being TRBD1 (6 bases). Germline CDR1 reads MNHNY; CDR2 reads SVGAGI (reference sequence). CDR3 length: 14 amino acids. Trimming removed 6 bases at V and 4 bases at J, with 15 bases between. Written as DNA, the CDR3 is TGTGCCAGCAGGTCCGGGACAAGGTTCTATGGCTACACCTTC. Translation: CASRSGTRFYGYTF.

The rearrangement links TRBV11-2 to TRBJ2-2, with D perhaps matching TRBD1 (7 bases). There are 17 residues in the CDR3. Trimming cost V 2 bases and J 4 bases, with 17 bases left between them. From germline, CDR1 is SGHAT and CDR2 FQNNGV. Written as DNA, the CDR3 is TGTGCCAGCAGCTTACCCCTTGGAGGGGGCGCCACCGGGGAGCTGTTTTTT. The encoded protein is CASSLPLGGGATGELFF.

Of note for this clone: Compared with germline, one end of the junction differs, possibly owing to a read error. The gene calls are TRBV2 and TRBJ1-4; weak D call: TRBD1 (5 bases). Looked up from germline, CDR1 is SNHLY and CDR2 is FYNNEI. This CDR3 is 14 amino acids long. The CDR3 here is CASREDSYGEKLFF. For the CDR3, the DNA is TGTGCCAGCAGGGAAGACAGTTACGGGGAAAAACTGTTTTTT. The full variable domain, rest sourced from reference TRBV2 and TRBJ1-4, is EPEVTQTPSHQVTQMGQEVILRCVPISNHLYFYWYRQILGQKVEFLVSFYNNEISEKSEIFDDQFSVERPDGSNFTLKIRSTKLEDSAMYFCASREDSYGEKLFFGSGTQLSVL.